The rows below give T cell receptor beta chains drawn from one sample of a study of T cells in localized non-small cell lung cancer. Assay: immunoSEQ multiplex PCR; the TCRdb copy retains only in-frame clones and omits some. Among tens of thousands of clones listed, around nine tenths were seen once. Sequences were derived from peripheral blood, sampled before any cancer treatment. These receptors were collected from a woman aged 40 to 75 with stage I lung adenocarcinoma. CDR3s leave out the opening cysteine and the closing phenylalanine or tryptophan. Rows give clone size only sometimes, using once, few, many, or a class for an expanded clone.

j_call v_call clone_size cdr3_aa
TRBJ2-2 TRBV7-9 NA ASSLPLAGVSGELF
TRBJ2-1 TRBV29-1 NA SVSGTSGRHIEQF
TRBJ2-1 TRBV19 NA ASSPGGGPYNEQF
TRBJ2-1 TRBV21-1 NA ASSKTPLGFDNEQF
TRBJ1-2 TRBV27 once ASSRSTGTGGYGYT
TRBJ2-7 TRBV19 NA ASSIALTGGWTSEIYEQY
TRBJ2-5 TRBV7-7 NA ASSLGFQETQY
TRBJ2-3 TRBV18 NA ASSPQGGGDGTDTQY
TRBJ1-1 TRBV11-3 NA ASSLGQENTEAF
TRBJ2-3 TRBV28 NA ASSLLQQGDTQC
TRBJ1-2 TRBV2 NA ASSGDTAGYT
TRBJ1-4 TRBV7-2 NA ASSLRWGANEKLF
TRBJ2-5 TRBV5-6 NA ASSLAQGKETQY
TRBJ2-2 TRBV2 NA ASSGVDPGELF
TRBJ1-2 TRBV29-1 once SVPDSGYGYT
TRBJ2-3 TRBV2 NA ASGSFASTDTQY
TRBJ2-5 TRBV5-4 NA ASSLGRRLAGGSTQY
TRBJ2-2 TRBV7-3 NA ASSLMTANTGELF
TRBJ2-3 TRBV2 NA ASRGLGADTDTQY
TRBJ2-1 TRBV27 NA ASRTLQLAGGSEQF
TRBJ1-2 TRBV4-3 NA ASSQLTGGNYGYT
TRBJ1-2 TRBV6-4 NA ASSDDRGSYGYT
TRBJ2-1 TRBV6-5 NA ASSLLAGARNEQF
TRBJ1-1 TRBV2 NA ASNGGGVRTEAF
TRBJ1-1 TRBV9 NA ASSAHQDTEAF
TRBJ2-3 TRBV30 once AWSVIGYGQY
TRBJ1-2 TRBV18 NA ASSPVLDRGNNYGYT
TRBJ2-2 TRBV10-3 NA ATFRDRAGELF
TRBJ2-3 TRBV29-1 NA SVSAGGGTDTQY
TRBJ2-2 TRBV28 NA ASSWEAGGVNTGELF
TRBJ1-2 TRBV11-2 NA ASSHWTGDYGYT
TRBJ1-1 TRBV29-1 NA SVAPGQGRTEAF
TRBJ1-2 TRBV19 NA ASSMRDNYGYT
TRBJ2-1 TRBV2 NA ASSLDRGNEQF
TRBJ2-2 TRBV19 NA ASVGQGRTNTGELF
TRBJ1-5 TRBV2 NA ASSREVGNQPQH
TRBJ2-3 TRBV11-2 NA ASSLDLQSTDTQY
TRBJ2-7 TRBV5-1 NA ASSLGVTGEQY
TRBJ1-2 TRBV14 NA ASSQGSRGGGYT
TRBJ2-7 TRBV30 NA AWRTSGSPYEQY
TRBJ2-2 TRBV7-9 NA ASSVSGNTGELF
TRBJ2-1 TRBV19 NA ASISGTGGYNEQF
TRBJ1-4 TRBV6-5 NA ASSYAGREKLF
TRBJ2-3 TRBV5-4 NA ASSLDPSYTDTQY
TRBJ2-5 TRBV11-2 NA ASSLAGEATQY
TRBJ2-1 TRBV13 NA ASSSLAGAYNEQF
TRBJ2-7 TRBV6-5 NA ASSYSGIPGPYEQY
TRBJ2-3 TRBV19 NA ASSIDRRGTQY
TRBJ1-2 TRBV5-8 once ASSSSWDRVSYGYT
TRBJ2-3 TRBV9 NA ASGRAGSTDTQY
TRBJ1-5 TRBV4-1 NA ASSQDPRGLSNQPQH
TRBJ2-1 TRBV6-5 NA ASSPQRGIGNEQF
TRBJ1-1 TRBV27 NA ASSRWGLNTEAF
TRBJ2-2 TRBV18 NA ASSPPTRTGELF
TRBJ2-1 TRBV15 NA ATSRDPREDEQF
TRBJ2-5 TRBV7-2 NA ASSRGRAETQY
TRBJ2-1 TRBV6-4 NA ASSAGGTSYNEQF
TRBJ2-1 TRBV7-3 few ASSQTPGTSGTYNEQF
TRBJ2-5 TRBV5-4 NA ASSHPGQGRKTQY
TRBJ2-2 TRBV10-3 NA AIRDITNTGELF